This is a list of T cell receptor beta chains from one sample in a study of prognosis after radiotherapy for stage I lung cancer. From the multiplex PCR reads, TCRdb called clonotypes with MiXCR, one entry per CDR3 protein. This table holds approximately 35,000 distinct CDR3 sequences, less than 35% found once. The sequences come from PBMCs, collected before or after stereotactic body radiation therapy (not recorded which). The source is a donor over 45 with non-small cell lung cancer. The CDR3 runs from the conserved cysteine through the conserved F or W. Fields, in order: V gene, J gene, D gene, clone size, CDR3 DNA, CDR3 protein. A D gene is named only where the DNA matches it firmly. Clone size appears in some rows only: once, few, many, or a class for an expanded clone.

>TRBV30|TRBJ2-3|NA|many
TGTGCCTGGAGATACGGAGGATTCGCAGATACGCAGTATTTT
CAWRYGGFADTQYF
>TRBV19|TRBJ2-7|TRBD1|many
TGTGCCAGTAGTGGGGGGACAGGGATCAACGAGCAGTACTTC
CASSGGTGINEQYF
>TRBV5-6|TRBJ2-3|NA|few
TGTGCCAGCAGCTTGGAACGGGGGTATAGCACAGATACGCAGTATTTT
CASSLERGYSTDTQYF
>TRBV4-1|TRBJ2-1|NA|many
TGCGCCAGCAGCCAAGAAGGCTCCTACAATGAGCAGTTCTTC
CASSQEGSYNEQFF
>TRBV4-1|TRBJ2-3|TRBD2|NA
TGCGTCAGCAGCCCGACTAGCGGGAGCACAGATACGCAGTATTTT
CVSSPTSGSTDTQYF
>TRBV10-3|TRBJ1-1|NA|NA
TGTGCCTCCTCGAGACCCCGGGGCACTGAAGATTTCTTT
CASSRPRGTEDFF
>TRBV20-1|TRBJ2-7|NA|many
TGCAGTGCTAGAGATCGGGAGCTCCGGGACAGAGCCTCCTACGAGCAGTACTTC
CSARDRELRDRASYEQYF
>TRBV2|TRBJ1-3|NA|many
TGTGCCAGCAGTGTGCAGGTCGTATCCTCTGGAAACACCATATATTTT
CASSVQVVSSGNTIYF
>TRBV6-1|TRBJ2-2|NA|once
TGTGCCAGCAAGGGATCCCCGGGACTCGGGCCTTCGGTCACCGGGGAGCTGTTTTTT
CASKGSPGLGPSVTGELFF
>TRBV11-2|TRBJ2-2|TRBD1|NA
TGTGCCAGCAGTGGCGTGAGCGGACAGGGGCTGGAGAACACCGGGGATCTTTTTTTT
CASSGVSGQGLENTGDLFF
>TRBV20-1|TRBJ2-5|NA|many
TGCAGTGCTAACAAAGTCGAGACCCAGTACTTC
CSANKVETQYF
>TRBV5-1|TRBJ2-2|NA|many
TGCGCCAGCAGCTCAGGAGCGTCGAACACCGGGGAGCTGTTTTTT
CASSSGASNTGELFF
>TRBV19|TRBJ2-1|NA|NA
TGTGCCAGTAGTACGCAAAGGAAGGGGGAGCAGTTCTTC
CASSTQRKGEQFF
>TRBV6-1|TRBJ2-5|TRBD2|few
TGTGCCAGCAGTATCCGACTAGCGGGAATTCTCCAAGAGACCCAGTACTTC
CASSIRLAGILQETQYF
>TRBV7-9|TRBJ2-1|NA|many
TGTGCCAGCAGCTCGCTGGGTGATGAGCAGTTCTTC
CASSSLGDEQFF
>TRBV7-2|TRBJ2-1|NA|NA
TGTGCCAGCAGCTTACTTGGCCCCCGGGAGACCCAGTTCTTC
CASSLLGPRETQFF
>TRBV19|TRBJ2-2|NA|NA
TGTGCCAGTAGTAGGAGGAACGGGGGCGACACCGGGGAGCTGTTTTTT
CASSRRNGGDTGELFF
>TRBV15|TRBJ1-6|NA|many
TGTGCCACCAGCAGAGATACCGGCATAAACTCACCCCTCCACTTT
CATSRDTGINSPLHF
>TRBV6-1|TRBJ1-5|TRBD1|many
TGTGCCAGCAGAACATTACAGGGGGAAAATCAGCCCCAGCATTTT
CASRTLQGENQPQHF
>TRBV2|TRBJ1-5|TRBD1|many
TGTGCCAGCAGCCTTACCGGGACAGGGGATCAGCCCCAGCATTTT
CASSLTGTGDQPQHF
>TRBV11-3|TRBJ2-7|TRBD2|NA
TGTGCCAGCAGCTTAGATCCCGGGACTAGCGGGAGTGGTCTGTACTTC
CASSLDPGTSGSGLYF
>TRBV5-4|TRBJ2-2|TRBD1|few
TGTGCCAGCAGCCTGGACAGGGGTGGCACCGGGGAGCTGTTTTTT
CASSLDRGGTGELFF
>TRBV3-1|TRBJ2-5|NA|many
TGTGCCAGCAGCCACCCAGGGTGGAGGCAAGAGACCCAGTACTTC
CASSHPGWRQETQYF
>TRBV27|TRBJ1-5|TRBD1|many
TGTGCCAGCAGTTCCTCCCGGGACAGGGCCAATCAGCCCCAGCATTTT
CASSSSRDRANQPQHF
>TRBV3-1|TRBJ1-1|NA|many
TGTGCCAGCGGCACCGGGACATGGGGTGTAGCTTTCTTT
CASGTGTWGVAFF
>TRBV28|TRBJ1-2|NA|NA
TGTGCCAGCAGTCCTCCCGTCGGGTCGGCCTATGGCTACACCTTC
CASSPPVGSAYGYTF
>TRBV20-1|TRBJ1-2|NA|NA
TGCAGTGCTAGAGCTACAGGGTCGAATGGCTACACCTTC
CSARATGSNGYTF
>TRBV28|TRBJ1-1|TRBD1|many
TGTGCCAGCAGTTTAACGATGACAGGGTCGGGGAACACTGAAGCTTTCTTT
CASSLTMTGSGNTEAFF
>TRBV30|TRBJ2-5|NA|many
TGTGCCTGGAGTGACAGGGAAGGTAGAGAGACCCAGTACTTC
CAWSDREGRETQYF
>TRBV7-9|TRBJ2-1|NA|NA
TGTGTCAGCAGCCGTACTGAGAGGTCAGTCAATGAGAAGTTCTTC
CVSSRTERSVNEKFF
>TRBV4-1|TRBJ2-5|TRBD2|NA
TGCGCCAGCAGCCAAGCTTATAGGGGTCAGTCGGGCGGGGGGACCCAGTACTTC
CASSQAYRGQSGGGTQYF
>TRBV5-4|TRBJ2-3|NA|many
TGTGCCAGCAGATCGGACAGCTACACAGATACGCAGTATTTT
CASRSDSYTDTQYF
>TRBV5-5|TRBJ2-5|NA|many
TGTGCCAGCAGCTTCGAGGGAACTTTCGGGACCCAGTACTTC
CASSFEGTFGTQYF
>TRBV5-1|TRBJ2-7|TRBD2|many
TGCGCCAGCAGCTTTCGTAGCGGGAGTCACTACGAGCAGTACTTC
CASSFRSGSHYEQYF
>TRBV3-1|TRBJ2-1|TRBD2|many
TGTGCCAGCAGCCGACTAGCGGGAGCTGAGCAGTTCTTC
CASSRLAGAEQFF
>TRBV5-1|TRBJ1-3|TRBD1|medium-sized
TGCGCCAGCAGCTTGGACCGACAGGGCTCTGGAAACACCATATATTTT
CASSLDRQGSGNTIYF
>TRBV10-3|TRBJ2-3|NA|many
TGTGCCATCGCTAAAGAGACAGGATCAGCTAGCACAGATACGCAGTATTTT
CAIAKETGSASTDTQYF
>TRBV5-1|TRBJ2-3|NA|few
TGCGCCAGCAGCTTGGTTCAGGGGCGGGGAGATACGCAGTATTTT
CASSLVQGRGDTQYF
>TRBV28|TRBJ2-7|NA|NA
TGTGCCAGCAGTTTAGAGAGAGCCTACGAGCAGTACTTC
CASSLERAYEQYF
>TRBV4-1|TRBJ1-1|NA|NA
TGCGCCAGCAGCCAACTTAGGGGCACTGAAGCTTTCTTT
CASSQLRGTEAFF
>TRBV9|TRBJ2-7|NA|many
TGTGCCAGCAGCGTAGGGCTGGGGACCACCTACGAGCAGTACTTC
CASSVGLGTTYEQYF
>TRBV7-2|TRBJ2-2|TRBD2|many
TGTGCCAGCAGCTGGCTAGCGGGAGTAGGAACCGGGGAGCTGTTTTTT
CASSWLAGVGTGELFF
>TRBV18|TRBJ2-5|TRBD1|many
TGTGCCAGCTCACCTAGGGGGCGAGGGGAGACCCAGTACTTC
CASSPRGRGETQYF